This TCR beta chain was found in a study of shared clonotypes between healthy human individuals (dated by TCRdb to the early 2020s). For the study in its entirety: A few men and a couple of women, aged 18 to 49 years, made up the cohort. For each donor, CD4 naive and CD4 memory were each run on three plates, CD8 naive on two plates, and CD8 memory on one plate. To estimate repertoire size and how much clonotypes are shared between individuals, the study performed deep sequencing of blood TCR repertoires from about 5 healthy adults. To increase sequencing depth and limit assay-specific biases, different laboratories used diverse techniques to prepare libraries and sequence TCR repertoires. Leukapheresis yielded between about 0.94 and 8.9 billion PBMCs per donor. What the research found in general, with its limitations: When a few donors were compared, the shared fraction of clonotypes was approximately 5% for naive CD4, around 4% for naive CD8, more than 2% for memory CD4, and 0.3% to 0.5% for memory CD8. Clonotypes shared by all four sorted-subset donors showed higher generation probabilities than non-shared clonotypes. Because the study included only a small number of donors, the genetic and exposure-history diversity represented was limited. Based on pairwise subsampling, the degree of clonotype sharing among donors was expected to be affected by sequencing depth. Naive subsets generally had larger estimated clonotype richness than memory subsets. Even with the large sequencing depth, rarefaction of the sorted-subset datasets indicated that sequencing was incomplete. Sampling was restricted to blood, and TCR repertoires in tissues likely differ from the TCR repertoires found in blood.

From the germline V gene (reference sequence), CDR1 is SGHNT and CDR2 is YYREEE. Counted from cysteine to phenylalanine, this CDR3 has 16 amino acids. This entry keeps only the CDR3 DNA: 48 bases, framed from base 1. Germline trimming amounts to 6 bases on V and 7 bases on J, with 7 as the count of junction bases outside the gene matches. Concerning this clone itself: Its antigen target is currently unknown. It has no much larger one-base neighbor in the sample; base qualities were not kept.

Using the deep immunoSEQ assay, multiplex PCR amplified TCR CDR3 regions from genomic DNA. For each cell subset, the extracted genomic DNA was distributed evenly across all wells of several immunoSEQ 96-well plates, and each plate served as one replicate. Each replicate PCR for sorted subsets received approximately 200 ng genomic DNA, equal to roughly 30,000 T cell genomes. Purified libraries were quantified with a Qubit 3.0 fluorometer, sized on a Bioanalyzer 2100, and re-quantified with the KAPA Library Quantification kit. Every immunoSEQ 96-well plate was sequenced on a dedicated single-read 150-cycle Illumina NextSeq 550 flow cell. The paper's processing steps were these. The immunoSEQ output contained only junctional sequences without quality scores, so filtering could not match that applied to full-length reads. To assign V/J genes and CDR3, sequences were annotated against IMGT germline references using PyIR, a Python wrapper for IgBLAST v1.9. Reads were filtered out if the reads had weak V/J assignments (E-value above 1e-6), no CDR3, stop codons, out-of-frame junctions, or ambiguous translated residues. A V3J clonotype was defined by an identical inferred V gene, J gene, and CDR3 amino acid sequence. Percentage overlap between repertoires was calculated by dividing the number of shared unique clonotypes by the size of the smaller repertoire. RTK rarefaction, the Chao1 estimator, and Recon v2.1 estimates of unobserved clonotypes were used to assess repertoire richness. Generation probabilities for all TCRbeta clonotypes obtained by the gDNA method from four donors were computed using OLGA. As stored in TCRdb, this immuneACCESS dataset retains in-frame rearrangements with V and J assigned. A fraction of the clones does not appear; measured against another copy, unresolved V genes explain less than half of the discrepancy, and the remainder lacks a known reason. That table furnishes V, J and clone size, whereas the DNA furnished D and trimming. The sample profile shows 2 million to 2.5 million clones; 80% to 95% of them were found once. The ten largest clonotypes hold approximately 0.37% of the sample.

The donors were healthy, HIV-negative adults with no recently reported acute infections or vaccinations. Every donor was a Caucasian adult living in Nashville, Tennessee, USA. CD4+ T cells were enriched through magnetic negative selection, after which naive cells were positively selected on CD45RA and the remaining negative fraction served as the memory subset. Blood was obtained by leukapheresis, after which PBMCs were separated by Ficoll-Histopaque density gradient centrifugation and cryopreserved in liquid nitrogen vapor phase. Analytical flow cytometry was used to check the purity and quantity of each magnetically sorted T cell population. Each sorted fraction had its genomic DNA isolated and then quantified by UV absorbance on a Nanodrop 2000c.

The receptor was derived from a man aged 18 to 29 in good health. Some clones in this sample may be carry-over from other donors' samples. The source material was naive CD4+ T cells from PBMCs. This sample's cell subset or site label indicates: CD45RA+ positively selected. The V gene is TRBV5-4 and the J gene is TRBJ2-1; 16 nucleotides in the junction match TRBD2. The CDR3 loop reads CASTQTGLAGGNEQFF. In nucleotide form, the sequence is TGTGCCAGCACCCAGACGGGACTAGCGGGAGGGAATGAGCAGTTCTTC.